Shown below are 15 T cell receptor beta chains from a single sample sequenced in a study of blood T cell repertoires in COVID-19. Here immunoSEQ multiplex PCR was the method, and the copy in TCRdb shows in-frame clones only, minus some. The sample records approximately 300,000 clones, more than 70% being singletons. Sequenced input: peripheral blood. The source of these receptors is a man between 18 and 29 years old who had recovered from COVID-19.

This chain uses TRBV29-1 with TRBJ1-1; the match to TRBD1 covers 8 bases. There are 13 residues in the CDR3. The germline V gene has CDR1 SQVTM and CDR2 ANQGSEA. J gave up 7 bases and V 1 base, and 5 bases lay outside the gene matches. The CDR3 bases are TGCAGCGTTGAAGGCAGGACAGGGCTTGAAGCTTTCTTT. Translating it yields CSVEGRTGLEAFF.

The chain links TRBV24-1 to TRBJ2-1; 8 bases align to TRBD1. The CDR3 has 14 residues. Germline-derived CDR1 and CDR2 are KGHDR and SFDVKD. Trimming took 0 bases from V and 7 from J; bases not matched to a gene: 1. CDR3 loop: CATSDLRQGNEQFF. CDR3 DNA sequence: TGTGCCACCAGTGATTTGCGACAGGGGAATGAGCAGTTCTTC.

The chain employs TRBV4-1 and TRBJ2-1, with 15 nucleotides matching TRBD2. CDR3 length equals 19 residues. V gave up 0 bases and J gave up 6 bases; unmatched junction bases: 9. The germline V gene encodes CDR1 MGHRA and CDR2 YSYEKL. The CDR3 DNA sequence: TGCGCCAGCAGCCAAGAGGGACTAGCGGGGGGCCCACAGGGCAATGAGCAGTTCTTC. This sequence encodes CASSQEGLAGGPQGNEQFF.

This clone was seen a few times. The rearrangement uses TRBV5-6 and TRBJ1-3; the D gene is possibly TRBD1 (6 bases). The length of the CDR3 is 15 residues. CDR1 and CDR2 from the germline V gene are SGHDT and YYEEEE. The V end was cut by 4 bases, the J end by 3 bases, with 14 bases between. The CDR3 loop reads CASSRLGTSGNTIYF. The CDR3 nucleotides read TGTGCCAGCAGCCGTCTGGGGACAAGTGGAAACACCATATATTTT.

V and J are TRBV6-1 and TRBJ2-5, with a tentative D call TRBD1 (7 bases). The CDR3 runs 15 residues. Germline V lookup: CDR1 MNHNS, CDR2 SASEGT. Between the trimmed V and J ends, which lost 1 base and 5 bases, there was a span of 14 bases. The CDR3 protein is CASSEVGGGGETQYF. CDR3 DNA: TGTGCCAGCAGTGAAGTTGGAGGGGGCGGGGAGACCCAGTACTTC.

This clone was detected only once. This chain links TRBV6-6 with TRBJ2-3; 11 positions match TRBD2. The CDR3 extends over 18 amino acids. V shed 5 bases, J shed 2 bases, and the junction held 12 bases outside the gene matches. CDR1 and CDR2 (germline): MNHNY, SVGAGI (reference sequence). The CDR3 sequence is CASSLLAGGPRITDTQYF. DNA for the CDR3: TGTGCCAGCAGTCTTCTAGCGGGAGGCCCCCGGATCACAGATACGCAGTATTTT.

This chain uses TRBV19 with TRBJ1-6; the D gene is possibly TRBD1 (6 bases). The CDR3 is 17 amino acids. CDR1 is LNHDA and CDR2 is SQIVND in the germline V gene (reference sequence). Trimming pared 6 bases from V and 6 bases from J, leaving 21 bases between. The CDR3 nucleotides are TGTGCCAGTAGAGACCAAACCGGGACAACCGGTAATTCACCCCTCCACTTT. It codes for CASRDQTGTTGNSPLHF.

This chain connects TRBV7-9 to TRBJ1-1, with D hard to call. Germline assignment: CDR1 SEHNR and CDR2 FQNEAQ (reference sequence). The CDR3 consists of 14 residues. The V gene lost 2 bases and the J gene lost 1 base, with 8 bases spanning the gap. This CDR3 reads CASSLTVANTEAFF. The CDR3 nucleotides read TGTGCCAGCAGCTTAACTGTTGCGAACACTGAAGCTTTCTTT. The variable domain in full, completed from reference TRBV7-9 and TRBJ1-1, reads DTGVSQNPRHKITKRGQNVTFRCDPISEHNRLYWYRQTLGQGPEFLTYFQNEAQLEKSRLLSDRFSAERPKGSFSTLEIQRTEQGDSAMYLCASSLTVANTEAFFGQGTRLTVV.

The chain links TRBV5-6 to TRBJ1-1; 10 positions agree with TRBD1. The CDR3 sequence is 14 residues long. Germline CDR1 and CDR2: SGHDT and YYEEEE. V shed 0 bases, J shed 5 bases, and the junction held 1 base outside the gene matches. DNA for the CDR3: TGTGCCAGCAGCTTGGGGACAGGGGGGACTGAAGCTTTCTTT. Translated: CASSLGTGGTEAFF.

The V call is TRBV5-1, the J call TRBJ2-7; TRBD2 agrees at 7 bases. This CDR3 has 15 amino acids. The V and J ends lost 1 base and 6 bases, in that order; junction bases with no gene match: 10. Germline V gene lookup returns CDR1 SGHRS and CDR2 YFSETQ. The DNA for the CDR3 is TGCGCCAGCAGCTTGTGGCGGGAGCAGTTTCGCGAGCAGTACTTC. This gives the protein CASSLWREQFREQYF.

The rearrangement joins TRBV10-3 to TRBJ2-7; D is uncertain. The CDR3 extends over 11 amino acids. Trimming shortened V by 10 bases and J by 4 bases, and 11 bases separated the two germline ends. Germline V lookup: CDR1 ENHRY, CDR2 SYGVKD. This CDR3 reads CATARSYEQYF. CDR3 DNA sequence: TGTGCCACCGCACGTAGTTACGAGCAGTACTTC.

The CDR3 sequence: CASSPTSGSSHTQYF. CDR3 DNA sequence: TGTGCCAGCAGTCCGACTAGCGGGAGCTCGCATACGCAGTATTTT. The V and J genes are TRBV6-6 and TRBJ2-3, with 12 positions matching TRBD2. Germline V CDR1 and CDR2: MNHNY, SVGAGI (reference sequence). Trimming at V came to 5 bases and at J to 7 bases, leaving 7 bases not matched to a gene. This CDR3 has 15 residues.

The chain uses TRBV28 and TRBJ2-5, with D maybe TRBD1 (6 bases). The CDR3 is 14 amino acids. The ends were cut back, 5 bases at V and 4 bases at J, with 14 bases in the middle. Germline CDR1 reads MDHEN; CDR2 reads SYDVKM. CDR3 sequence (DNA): TGTGCCAGCAGTCCATTCCAGGGGAGAGAGACCCAGTACTTC. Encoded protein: CASSPFQGRETQYF.

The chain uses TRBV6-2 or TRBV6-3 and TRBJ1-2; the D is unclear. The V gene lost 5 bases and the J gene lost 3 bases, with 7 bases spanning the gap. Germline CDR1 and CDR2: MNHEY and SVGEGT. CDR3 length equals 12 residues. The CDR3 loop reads CASSNSDYGYTF. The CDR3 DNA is TGTGCCAGCAGTAACAGTGACTATGGCTACACCTTC.

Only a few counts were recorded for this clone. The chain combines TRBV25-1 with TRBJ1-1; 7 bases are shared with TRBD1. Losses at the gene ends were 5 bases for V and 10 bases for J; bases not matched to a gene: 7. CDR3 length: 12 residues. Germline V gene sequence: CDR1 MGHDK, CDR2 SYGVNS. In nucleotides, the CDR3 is TGTGCCAGCAGTACAGGGGCCCGGGGAGCTTTCTTT. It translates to CASSTGARGAFF.